The present T cell receptor (beta chain) was sequenced within a study of blood T cell repertoires in COVID-19. Study as a whole: COVID-19 samples, acute and convalescent, were from the United States, Italy and Spain. T cells, B-cell-depleted T cells, or PBMCs provided the cDNA or gDNA that served as material.

In the original analysis: Quantification of nucleated cells was approximated via reference gene primer amplification. The table came from immunoSEQ multiplex PCR; TCRdb's copy has only in-frame clones and leaves some out. V and J calls and clone size come straight from that table; D and trimming were deduced from the DNA. The sample includes about 83,000 clones, roughly four fifths seen only once; the top ten take around 21%. V gave up 5 bases and J gave up 5 bases; unmatched junction bases: 13. CDR3 size: 16 residues. Germline-derived CDR1 and CDR2 are SEHNR and FQNEAQ (reference sequence). The rearrangement joins TRBV7-9 to TRBJ2-5; 8 bases are shared with TRBD1. The sequenced sample consisted of peripheral blood. The sequence was collected from a woman older than 75 with active or convalescent COVID-19. The CDR3 here is CASSPGDRGWEETQYF. CDR3 coding DNA: TGTGCCAGCAGCCCAGGAGACAGGGGATGGGAGGAGACCCAGTACTTC.